This T cell receptor beta chain was recovered during a study of blood T cell repertoires in COVID-19. Study background: The analysed material was cDNA or gDNA that came from T cells, B-cell-depleted T cells, or PBMCs.

CDR3 length: 16 residues. The V and J ends lost 1 base and 0 bases respectively, with 13 bases between them. Germline loops: CDR1 MGHDK, CDR2 SYGVNS. In the original processing: For nucleated cells, counts were estimated from reference gene primer amplification. TCRdb's copy holds only in-frame clones and misses some; the assay was immunoSEQ multiplex PCR. Clone size and the V and J calls come from that table; the DNA yielded D and trimming. The sample has a few hundred thousand clones; roughly 85% are singletons. Sequenced input: peripheral blood. This clonotype was obtained from a man aged 18 to 35 with active or convalescent COVID-19. The chain joins TRBV25-1 to TRBJ2-7; possible D gene TRBD2, 6 bases. CDR3 residues: CASSESGGRGSYEQYF. CDR3 DNA: TGTGCCAGCAGTGAATCAGGAGGGAGAGGCTCCTACGAGCAGTACTTC.